Each of the 27 T cell receptor beta chains below was sequenced from the same sample in a study of regulatory T cells in long-lasting Graves disease. Investigators prepared the TCR beta libraries by applying iRepertoire HTBI primers and Arm-PCR of CDR3 regions. TCRdb used MiXCR to reprocess the multiplex PCR reads, holding one entry per CDR3 protein. The repertoire has some 500,000 distinct CDR3 sequences, approximately 13% of them found once; the top ten carry 10%. Noted time point: newly diagnosed GD, antithyroid drugs for less than 3 months. Researchers made the TCR library from RNA that was extracted from PBMCs. In addition, the sample was reused for a study of T cells in Graves' hyperthyroidism and ophthalmopathy.

The sample in question was peripheral blood mononuclear cells (PBMCs), obtained at new diagnosis, from a patient treated with antithyroid drugs. These receptors all stem from a man aged 25 to 40 with Graves disease.

The genes are TRBV20-1 and TRBJ1-5; no reliable D call. Trimming removed 3 bases from V and 0 bases from J, with 12 bases in between. This CDR3 has 15 amino acids. The germline CDR1 and CDR2 sequences are DFQATT and SNEGSKA (reference sequence). CDR3 DNA: TGCAGTGCTAGTAAAAATACAGTTAGCAATCAGCCCCAGCATTTT. This gives the protein CSASKNTVSNQPQHF.

The CDR3 nucleotides are TGCAGTGCTAGAGACCGGGATATGTACAATGAGCAGTTCTTC. This sequence encodes CSARDRDMYNEQFF. This chain links TRBV20-1 with TRBJ2-1, with D possibly TRBD2 on 5 matching bases. Germline V gene data show CDR1 as DFQATT and CDR2 as SNEGSKA (reference sequence). Trimming cost V 0 bases and J 4 bases, with 10 bases left between them. The CDR3 is 14 residues long.

This clonotype was picked up many times. The rearrangement links TRBV13 to TRBJ1-1, with D perhaps matching TRBD1 (6 bases). The CDR3 spans 13 residues. Per the germline V gene, CDR1 is PRHDT and CDR2 is FYEKMQ (reference sequence). V lost 5 bases and J lost 8, with 15 bases in between. CDR3 sequence (DNA): TGTGCCAGCAGCCCGATGGACAGCAGCGAAGCTTTCTTT. Its protein is CASSPMDSSEAFF.

This clonotype was seen more than once but under ten times. The gene calls are TRBV7-9 and TRBJ1-2; the D gene is possibly TRBD1 (5 bases). The CDR3 contains 13 residues. Germline assignment: CDR1 SEHNR and CDR2 FQNEAQ (reference sequence). Trimming left V 6 bases short and J 3 bases short, with 11 bases between. The CDR3 protein is CASRATAYYGYTF. In DNA, the CDR3 is TGTGCCAGCAGAGCGACAGCGTACTATGGCTACACCTTC.

This clonotype was seen a handful of times. V gene TRBV7-9 combines with J gene TRBJ1-4; D remains ambiguous. The ends were cut back, 1 base at V and 3 bases at J, with 6 bases in the middle. Germline CDR1 SEHNR, CDR2 FQNEAQ (reference sequence). The CDR3 contains 14 residues. CDR3 DNA sequence: TGTGCCAGCAGCTTAGTACAGTCTAATGAAAAACTGTTTTTT. Translating gives CASSLVQSNEKLFF.

This clonotype has ten or more counts. In DNA, the CDR3 is TGCAGCGTTGACCCGCAGGCTAGCGGTTACAATGAGCAGTTCTTC. Translating it yields CSVDPQASGYNEQFF. The V and J genes are TRBV29-1 and TRBJ2-1; TRBD2 aligns across 7 bases. The CDR3 runs to 15 residues. V lost 3 bases to trimming and J lost 4 bases; unmatched junction nucleotides: 9. Germline values: CDR1 SQVTM, CDR2 ANQGSEA.

This clonotype was seen repeatedly, ten times or more. V and J are TRBV6-1 and TRBJ2-3; the match to TRBD1 covers 7 bases. Looked up from germline, CDR1 is MNHNS and CDR2 is SASEGT. The V and J ends lost 7 bases and 5 bases, in that order; junction bases with no gene match: 9. This CDR3 region has 14 residues. CDR3 coding DNA: TGTGCCAGCACAGAGGGGGCAGGGAAAGATACGCAGTATTTT. Amino acids: CASTEGAGKDTQYF.

This clonotype was seen a handful of times. The chain uses TRBV19 and TRBJ2-7; D call uncertain. V lost 8 bases, J lost 0 bases, and 11 bases lay in between. Per germline, CDR1 LNHDA and CDR2 SQIVND (reference sequence). The CDR3 contains 13 residues. CDR3 sequence (DNA): TGTGCCAGTGGAATCGGAAGCTCCTACGAGCAGTACTTC. It is translated as CASGIGSSYEQYF.

In its sample, this clonotype was seen many times. The chain has TRBV30 and TRBJ2-3; the D is unclear. The germline V gene encodes CDR1 GTSNPN and CDR2 SVGIG (reference sequence). The CDR3 runs 10 residues. V was pared by 5 bases and J by 3 bases, with 3 bases between. CDR3 nucleotides: TGTGCCTGGGGGACAGATACGCAGTATTTT. This translates into CAWGTDTQYF.

This clonotype has a handful of counts. The rearrangement joins TRBV7-9 to TRBJ1-1; D is perhaps TRBD1 (5 bases). This CDR3 region has 16 residues. Deletions cut 1 base from V and 0 bases from J, with 12 bases between. CDR1 and CDR2 (germline): SEHNR, FQNEAQ (reference sequence). The CDR3, as DNA: TGTGCCAGCAGCTTAGGGGCTGACAGCCTGAACACTGAAGCTTTCTTT. It encodes CASSLGADSLNTEAFF.

This clonotype was found many times. The genes are TRBV11-2 and TRBJ2-5, with D possibly TRBD2 on 5 matching bases. V was cut by 5 bases and J by 6 bases, with 13 bases left in between. CDR3 length equals 13 residues. The V gene's germline CDR1 is SGHAT and CDR2 FQNNGV. The CDR3: CASSDGLAQTQYF. CDR3 nucleotide sequence: TGTGCCAGCAGCGATGGACTGGCCCAGACCCAGTACTTC.

This clonotype was detected many times. This chain uses TRBV12-3 or TRBV12-4 with TRBJ2-7; D call uncertain. V lost 1 base and J lost 3, with 7 bases in between. The CDR3 is 13 amino acids. The CDR3 spells CASSLGQNYEQYF. The CDR3 bases are TGTGCCAGCAGTTTAGGGCAGAACTACGAGCAGTACTTC.

This clonotype was counted a few times. The chain is built from TRBV30 and TRBJ1-1, with D possibly TRBD1 on 5 matching bases. Trimming removed 7 bases from V and 6 bases from J, with 15 bases in between. Germline V gene sequence: CDR1 GTSNPN, CDR2 SVGIG (reference sequence). The CDR3 covers 12 residues. The DNA of the CDR3 is TGTGCCTTTCGCCCGGGGCGGTCTGAAGCTTTCTTT. This sequence encodes CAFRPGRSEAFF.

This clonotype was detected only a few times. The J gene is TRBJ2-7, the V gene TRBV4-2, with 9 bases lining up with TRBD2. V lost 1 base to trimming and J lost 1 base; unmatched junction nucleotides: 11. The CDR3 length is 18 residues. The germline V gene has CDR1 LGHNA and CDR2 YNFKEQ. CDR3 loop: CASSQGEIAGDSSYEQYF. CDR3 nucleotide sequence: TGTGCCAGCAGCCAAGGGGAGATAGCGGGAGATTCTTCCTACGAGCAGTACTTC.

This clonotype has at least ten counts. The J gene is TRBJ2-7, the V gene TRBV20-1; D is unclear. CDR1 and CDR2 (germline): DFQATT, SNEGSKA (reference sequence). This CDR3 is built from 15 residues. V was pared by 1 base and J by 2 bases, with 15 bases between. CDR3: CSARARADIPYEQYF. CDR3 coding DNA: TGCAGTGCTAGAGCTCGGGCCGATATTCCCTACGAGCAGTACTTC.

This clonotype occurred many times. The rearrangement uses TRBV27 and TRBJ2-7, with D uncertain. This CDR3 has 14 residues. V was pared by 4 bases and J by 2 bases, with 12 bases between. Germline CDR1 is MNHEY and CDR2 is SMNVEV (reference sequence). Here the CDR3 reads CASSSGSFPYEQYF. The CDR3 bases are TGTGCCAGCAGTTCTGGCAGTTTCCCCTACGAGCAGTACTTC.

The CDR3, as DNA: TGTGCCAGCAGTTACAAAAGGGGCGGGAGGGCTTACAATGAGCAGTTCTTC. It codes for CASSYKRGGRAYNEQFF. The J gene is TRBJ2-1, the V gene TRBV6-2 or TRBV6-3; 9 bases fit TRBD2. With 2 bases clipped from V and 4 bases from J, the junction kept 9 bases outside the gene matches. CDR1 is MNHEY and CDR2 is SVGEGT in the germline V gene. This CDR3 has 17 amino acids.

This clonotype was recorded many times. This chain joins TRBV19 and TRBJ2-1; no clear D gene. This CDR3 comprises 13 residues. V lost 3 bases and J 7 bases, leaving 10 bases between the germline ends. Germline V lookup: CDR1 LNHDA, CDR2 SQIVND (reference sequence). CDR3 loop: CASSILAKNEQFF. The DNA of the CDR3 is TGTGCCAGTAGTATTCTGGCGAAGAATGAGCAGTTCTTC. Drawing the rest from reference TRBV19 and TRBJ2-1, the complete variable domain is DGGITQSPKYLFRKEGQNVTLSCEQNLNHDAMYWYRQDPGQGLRLIYYSQIVNDFQKGDIAEGYSVSREKKESFPLTVTSAQKNPTAFYLCASSILAKNEQFFGPGTRLTVL.

This clonotype was seen many times. The chain is built from TRBV12-3 or TRBV12-4 and TRBJ1-1; D ambiguous. The CDR3 runs 12 residues. V lost 6 bases and J 0 bases, leaving 5 bases between the germline ends. In nucleotides, the CDR3 is TGTGCCAGCAGAGAGCTGAACACTGAAGCTTTCTTT. It translates to CASRELNTEAFF.

This clonotype was seen at least ten times. The genes are TRBV30 and TRBJ2-7, with a tentative D call TRBD1 (6 bases). CDR3 size: 13 residues. From germline, CDR1 is GTSNPN and CDR2 SVGIG (reference sequence). The germline V and J ends were trimmed by 0 bases and 6 bases, with 12 bases remaining between them. CDR3 sequence (DNA): TGTGCCTGGAGTGTCGAAACAGGGAGCGAGCAGTACTTC. Its translation is CAWSVETGSEQYF.

Many counts were recorded for this clonotype. The chain links TRBV10-3 to TRBJ1-2; no clear D. The CDR3 runs to 10 residues. The V end was cut by 10 bases, the J end by 7 bases, with 10 bases between. Germline CDR1 is ENHRY and CDR2 is SYGVKD. The CDR3 DNA reads as TGTGCCACCGCAACTGGTGGCTACACCTTC. The encoded protein is CATATGGYTF.

This clonotype was found many times. The chain is built from TRBV25-1 and TRBJ2-1, with 9 positions matching TRBD1. CDR1 is MGHDK, CDR2 SYGVNS, per germline. V lost 3 bases, J lost 8 bases, and 17 bases stayed unmatched. The CDR3 covers 18 residues. The CDR3 is CASSDSLTGTGNPYEQFF. CDR3 nucleotide sequence: TGTGCCAGCAGTGATTCTCTGACCGGGACAGGGAACCCCTATGAGCAGTTCTTC.

The chain carries TRBV20-1 and TRBJ2-1; 8 nucleotides line up with TRBD2. Trimming removed 5 bases from V and 6 bases from J; junction bases left unmatched: 12. Per germline, CDR1 DFQATT and CDR2 SNEGSKA (reference sequence). The CDR3 runs to 15 residues. CDR3 in DNA: TGCAGTGCTCCCTTTGGGGGCGGGAGGTTCAATGAGCAGTTCTTC. This translates into CSAPFGGGRFNEQFF.

Ten or more counts support this clonotype. The chain employs TRBV5-1 and TRBJ2-3, with D possibly TRBD2 on 5 matching bases. V was shortened by 2 bases and J by 2 bases, with 12 bases between the two germline ends. The CDR3 loop spans 15 amino acids. Germline V gives CDR1 SGHRS, CDR2 YFSETQ. Here the CDR3 DNA reads TGCGCCAGCAGCTTACGCAAGCGGATCACAGATACGCAGTATTTT. Its translation: CASSLRKRITDTQYF.

This clonotype was found a few times. V gene TRBV27 combines with J gene TRBJ2-7; TRBD2 agrees at 9 bases. The germline CDR1 and CDR2 sequences are MNHEY and SMNVEV (reference sequence). The CDR3 spans 16 residues. V lost 7 bases, J lost 1 base, and 11 bases stayed unmatched. The CDR3 bases are TGTGCCAGCAATTCTATGGGCGGGAGGGGATCCTACGAGCAGTACTTC. It yields the protein CASNSMGGRGSYEQYF.

This clonotype showed up just a few times. The chain uses TRBV30 and TRBJ2-7; either TRBD1 or TRBD2 may supply D (5 bases each). The V end lost 3 bases, the J end lost 3 bases, and 9 bases lay between the germline ends. Per germline, CDR1 GTSNPN and CDR2 SVGIG (reference sequence). CDR3 length: 12 amino acids. The CDR3 region has the DNA TGTGCCTGGAGGGGGGATCTCTACGAGCAGTACTTC. As protein: CAWRGDLYEQYF.

This clonotype came up many times. V is TRBV12-5 and J is TRBJ1-6; weak D call: TRBD1 (5 bases). Germline V gene lookup returns CDR1 LGHNT and CDR2 FRNRAP. This CDR3 has 15 residues. Between the trimmed V and J ends, which lost 7 bases and 11 bases, there was a span of 21 bases. The CDR3 nucleotides are TGTGCTAGTGCCTCAGGGCAGGCCCCAGGTACACCCCTCCACTTT. Translation: CASASGQAPGTPLHF.